This TCR beta chain is from a study of T cell repertoires in cytomegalovirus infection. In the study overall: HLA-B-restricted CMV epitopes that are well studied were used alongside recently identified HLA-C-restricted ones. It was the public TCR beta signatures that indicated both CMV infection and matching HLA type. Study-level points and caveats: Summed public TCR beta family frequency identified CMV carriers bearing the relevant HLA. What dominated the ex vivo response were HLA-C-restricted CMV-specific TCR beta clonotypes.

This clonotype was counted only a few times. The antigen remains unidentified. The V gene end was trimmed by 9 bases and the J gene end by 3 bases; junction bases not matched to a gene: 6. CDR3 size: 14 residues. Germline-derived CDR1 and CDR2 are LNHDA and SQIVND (reference sequence). TCRdb recomputed calls from the reads with MiXCR, one row per CDR3 protein. Of around 360,000 distinct CDR3 sequences listed, about 35% are singletons. This receptor was identified in a human donor in good health (CMV status not recorded). Some clones in this sample may be carry-over from other donors' samples. The chain is built from TRBV19 and TRBJ1-5; TRBD1 matches 9 bases. The material was cultured PBMCs, obtained from culture after CMV antigen stimulation. CDR3 in amino acids: CASGGTGNNQPQHF. The CDR3 coding sequence is TGTGCCAGCGGGGGGACAGGGAACAATCAGCCCCAGCATTTT.